Listed below are T cell receptor beta chains from one sample, sequenced in a study of CD8 T cells in Susac syndrome. From the immunoSEQ multiplex PCR reads, TCRdb called clonotypes with MiXCR, one entry per CDR3 protein. The sample has about 100,000 distinct CDR3 sequences, roughly 96% seen once. Sequencing was done on a sample of CD8+ T cells from PBMCs. The origin of the receptors is a human donor with Susac syndrome. Each CDR3 is given with its conserved first and last residue.

J gene,V gene,CDR3 protein
TRBJ2-3,TRBV14,CASSQVSGSTQYF
TRBJ2-6,TRBV5-1,CASSPDYSGANVLTF
TRBJ1-1,TRBV5-1,CASSLESGNTEAFF
TRBJ2-3,TRBV29-1,CSVGTSGGTTDTQYF
TRBJ2-1,TRBV2,CASSETSGGWNEQFF
TRBJ1-1,TRBV29-1,CSVSGGTEAFF
TRBJ1-1,TRBV5-1,CARAPWGNTEAFF
TRBJ2-5,TRBV15,CATSRDQETQYF
TRBJ2-1,TRBV29-1,CSARFDWAYNEQFF
TRBJ2-7,TRBV13,CASSSSPYEQYF
TRBJ2-1,TRBV20-1,CSAWGRGASSYNEQFF
TRBJ2-4,TRBV20-1,CSARTGTPKNIQYF
TRBJ1-3,TRBV6-5,CASSYGQTLSGNTIYF
TRBJ2-7,TRBV13,CASSLFQSSYEQYF
TRBJ2-7,TRBV2,CASMPLRLAGDEDYEQYF
TRBJ1-5,TRBV16,CASSPQPGTRDQPQHF
TRBJ2-1,TRBV20-1,CSARDIGGSSYNEQFF
TRBJ2-7,TRBV27,CASSLAGQGYEQYF
TRBJ2-3,TRBV12-3/TRBV12-4,CASSLGESDTQYF
TRBJ1-1,TRBV7-3,CASSLRGGYTEAFF
TRBJ2-1,TRBV20-1,CSAFTGNEQFF
TRBJ2-7,TRBV29-1,CSVGADRGLGEQYF
TRBJ2-5,TRBV5-4,CASSPTGAVGEYF
TRBJ2-3,TRBV19,CASSHPWKDSSTDTQYF
TRBJ2-1,TRBV6-5,CASSYGGRQFF
TRBJ2-1,TRBV5-4,CASSSRDNEQFF
TRBJ2-1,TRBV3-1,CASSQDRNSGESYNEQFF
TRBJ1-5,TRBV20-1,CSARDRVGASQPQHF
TRBJ1-1,TRBV6-5,CASSQGQGRRTEAFF